This TCR beta chain was identified in a study of blood T cell repertoires in COVID-19. Sequencing was performed with immunoSEQ multiplex PCR; in TCRdb, only in-frame clones are kept and a portion is missing. The data contain over 100,000 clones, around 82% of them seen just once; the ten biggest clones take up around 4.2%. This CDR3 has 14 residues. Trimming took off 2 bases at V and 6 bases at J, with 13 bases between the two ends. Germline V gene data show CDR1 as ENHRY and CDR2 as SYGVKD. This TCR came from a human donor in a cohort sampled during active or convalescent COVID-19. V and J are TRBV10-3 and TRBJ1-2, with TRBD1 as a possible D gene (6 bases). The sequenced sample consisted of peripheral blood. CDR3 nucleotides: TGTGCCATCAGTGAGCTTGGGGGCCAGGATGGCTACACCTTC. Encoded protein: CAISELGGQDGYTF.